The 26 T cell receptor beta chains listed next were all sequenced from one sample in a study of T cell changes during pregnancy in multiple sclerosis. The method was immunoSEQ multiplex PCR; TCRdb's version includes in-frame clones alone and lacks a portion of them. Of 75,000 to 85,000 clones listed, about 92% are singletons. The starting material was peripheral blood, obtained in the second trimester of pregnancy. The origin of the receptors is a female donor with multiple sclerosis, enrolled in a pregnancy study.

V usage is TRBV9 and J usage is TRBJ2-1; 8 nucleotides line up with TRBD1. This CDR3 is 16 amino acids long. Germline CDR1 and CDR2: SGDLS and YYNGEE. J was trimmed by 8 bases and V by 0 bases; bases with no gene match: 10. The CDR3 region has the DNA TGTGCCAGCAGCGTAGGTACGGGACAGGTGACATATGAGCAGTTCTTC. This sequence encodes CASSVGTGQVTYEQFF.

This rearrangement joins TRBV4-1 to TRBJ2-5; weak D call: TRBD2 (6 bases). The CDR3 spans 22 residues. V lost 2 bases to trimming and J lost 5 bases, with 36 bases between them. Looked up from germline, CDR1 is MGHRA and CDR2 is YSYEKL. This CDR3 is CASSQSLAVGGGAIGAMETQYF. CDR3 DNA: TGCGCCAGCAGCCAATCACTGGCGGTGGGTGGAGGGGCGATTGGGGCTATGGAGACCCAGTACTTC.

The rearrangement links TRBV18 to TRBJ1-2; tentatively, D is TRBD1 (6 bases). CDR3 length equals 15 residues. The germline V gene has CDR1 KGHSH and CDR2 LQKENI. With 4 bases removed from V and 8 bases from J, the gap between germline ends came to 20 bases. The CDR3 loop is CASSHPGQWGFGYTF. CDR3 DNA sequence: TGTGCCAGCTCACACCCTGGACAGTGGGGATTCGGCTACACCTTC.

The chain is built from TRBV5-6 and TRBJ1-6; 7 nucleotides line up with TRBD1. Germline CDR1 reads SGHDT; CDR2 reads YYEEEE. The J segment lost 4 bases and the V segment lost 4 bases, leaving 5 bases of the junction unmatched. CDR3 length: 15 amino acids. The CDR3 sequence: CASSANRGYNSPLHF. The CDR3 coding sequence is TGTGCCAGCAGCGCAAACAGGGGATATAATTCACCCCTCCACTTT.

The chain is built from TRBV5-8 and TRBJ1-2; 9 positions agree with TRBD1. V trimming: 0 bases; J trimming: 6 bases; junction bases outside the gene matches: 3. The CDR3 totals 14 residues. Germline V lookup: CDR1 SGHTS, CDR2 YDEGEE. This CDR3 is CASSLAWDRDGYTF. Here the CDR3 DNA reads TGTGCCAGCAGCTTGGCCTGGGACAGGGATGGCTACACCTTC.

This sequence joins TRBV19 and TRBJ2-7, with 11 bases lining up with TRBD2. CDR3 length: 14 amino acids. Trimming took 5 bases from V and 7 from J; bases not matched to a gene: 7. The germline gives CDR1 LNHDA, CDR2 SQIVND (reference sequence). This CDR3 reads CASSSLAGVDEQYF. For the CDR3, the DNA is TGTGCCAGTAGTTCACTAGCGGGGGTAGATGAGCAGTACTTC.

The chain combines TRBV2 with TRBJ2-7, with 8 bases lining up with TRBD1. The germline gives CDR1 SNHLY, CDR2 FYNNEI. V was pared by 6 bases and J by 1 base, with 5 bases of the junction left unmatched. CDR3 length: 14 amino acids. This CDR3 reads CASSLDRASYEQYF. As DNA, the CDR3 is TGTGCCAGCAGCCTGGACAGGGCGTCCTACGAGCAGTACTTC.

The chain combines TRBV27 with TRBJ1-1; D perhaps matches TRBD1 (5 bases). Trimming removed 2 bases from V and 4 bases from J, with 8 bases in between. Germline values: CDR1 MNHEY, CDR2 SMNVEV (reference sequence). CDR3 length: 13 amino acids. The CDR3: CASSLVGGTEAFF. The CDR3 DNA follows: TGTGCCAGCAGTTTAGTGGGGGGCACTGAAGCTTTCTTT.

The chain carries TRBV27 and TRBJ2-2, with 12 bases matching TRBD2. J was trimmed by 4 bases and V by 5 bases; bases with no gene match: 14. This CDR3 contains 19 residues. Germline V CDR1 and CDR2: MNHEY, SMNVEV (reference sequence). The CDR3 protein is CASSPRRASGGAGTGELFF. In DNA form, the CDR3 reads TGTGCCAGCAGTCCCCGTCGAGCTAGCGGGGGGGCCGGCACCGGGGAGCTGTTTTTT.

This clone was recorded only once. For the CDR3, the DNA is TGTGCCAGCAGTGAACTAGCGGGGTATTCCTACAATGAGCAGTTCTTC. This translates into CASSELAGYSYNEQFF. The chain uses TRBV6-4 and TRBJ2-1, with TRBD2 identical over 10 bases. J lost 1 base, V lost 3 bases, and 3 bases had no gene match. The CDR3 is 16 amino acids. Germline-derived CDR1 and CDR2 are MRHNA and SNTAGT.

This chain joins TRBV15 and TRBJ1-1; the D is unclear. Trimming stripped 1 base from V and 4 bases from J, with 10 bases between. CDR1 and CDR2 (germline): LNHNV, YYDKDF (reference sequence). This CDR3 is built from 14 residues. The CDR3 here is CATSRGGVGTEAFF. CDR3 nucleotides: TGTGCCACCAGCAGAGGAGGTGTCGGCACTGAAGCTTTCTTT.

The chain recombines TRBV5-1 with TRBJ1-1, with TRBD1 identical over 10 bases. Germline V CDR1 and CDR2: SGHRS, YFSETQ. The CDR3 has 15 amino acids. V was pared by 4 bases and J by 1 base, with 4 bases of the junction left unmatched. The CDR3 DNA reads TGCGCCAGCAGCCCCGGGACAGGGGCGAACACTGAAGCTTTCTTT. Its translation is CASSPGTGANTEAFF.

The chain combines TRBV6-5 with TRBJ1-1, with D possibly being TRBD1 (5 bases). Per the germline V gene, CDR1 is MNHEY and CDR2 is SVGAGI. V was cut by 0 bases and J by 7 bases, with 9 bases left in between. This CDR3 has 13 amino acids. The CDR3: CASSYSKGFEAFF. CDR3 bases: TGTGCCAGCAGTTACTCTAAGGGGTTTGAAGCTTTCTTT.

The chain employs TRBV12-1 and TRBJ1-2; TRBD1 is taken as the D call from the table, unchecked against the DNA. TRBV12-1 is tagged as a pseudogene. This CDR3 region has 15 residues. CDR3 region: CASSFGTGGFYKEAF. The CDR3 DNA reads as TGTGCCAGCAGCTTTGGGACAGGAGGATTCTATAAGGAGGCCTTC.

CDR3 protein: CATSPRGQKLFF. In DNA form, the CDR3 reads TGTGCCACCAGCCCGCGGGGCCAAAAACTGTTTTTT. This rearrangement joins TRBV15 to TRBJ1-4, with TRBD1 as a possible D gene (5 bases). Per the germline V gene, CDR1 is LNHNV and CDR2 is YYDKDF (reference sequence). Trimming took 5 bases from V and 9 from J, leaving 10 bases between them. The CDR3 sequence is 12 residues long. Full variable domain (remainder filled in from reference TRBV15 and TRBJ1-4): DAMVIQNPRYQVTQFGKPVTLSCSQTLNHNVMYWYQQKSSQAPKLLFHYYDKDFNNEADTPDNFQSRRPNTSFCFLDIRSPGLGDTAMYLCATSPRGQKLFFGSGTQLSVL.

The chain employs TRBV7-9 and TRBJ1-4; 7 positions agree with TRBD1. The V segment lost 3 bases and the J segment 0 bases; nucleotides outside the gene matches: 4. CDR3 length equals 16 residues. CDR1 SEHNR and CDR2 FQNEAQ come from the germline V gene (reference sequence). The CDR3 DNA reads as TGTGCCAGCAGCTTGGGACAGCTTGCAACTAATGAAAAACTGTTTTTT. Protein product: CASSLGQLATNEKLFF.

The chain links TRBV27 to TRBJ1-3; D unresolved. Per the germline V gene, CDR1 is MNHEY and CDR2 is SMNVEV (reference sequence). V was shortened by 5 bases and J by 10 bases, with 21 bases between the two germline ends. The CDR3 length is 15 residues. The CDR3 region is CASSNRESGGGTIYF. CDR3 nucleotide sequence: TGTGCCAGCAGTAACCGGGAGTCCGGTGGTGGAACCATATATTTT.

The rearrangement uses TRBV15 and TRBJ2-5; D is unresolved. This CDR3 has 12 residues. Germline V gene lookup returns CDR1 LNHNV and CDR2 YYDKDF (reference sequence). With 1 base removed from V and 3 bases from J, the gap between germline ends came to 3 bases. In nucleotides, the CDR3 is TGTGCCACCAGCAGAGCGGAAGAGACCCAGTACTTC. It is translated as CATSRAEETQYF.

The CDR3 loop is CASSPPGALEFLHF. CDR3 in DNA: TGTGCCAGCAGTCCCCCAGGGGCTCTCGAATTCCTCCACTTT. The chain is built from TRBV28 and TRBJ1-6; possibly TRBD1 for D (6 bases). The CDR3 consists of 14 residues. CDR1 is MDHEN and CDR2 is SYDVKM in the germline V gene. The V and J ends lost 5 bases and 15 bases respectively, with 20 bases between them.

This rearrangement joins TRBV5-4 to TRBJ2-7; 7 nucleotides line up with TRBD1. Losses at the gene ends were 2 bases for V and 2 bases for J; bases not matched to a gene: 4. Germline-derived CDR1 and CDR2 are SGHNT and YYREEE (reference sequence). The CDR3 consists of 14 residues. CDR3 amino acids: CASSLQGIAYEQYF. The CDR3 coding sequence is TGTGCCAGCAGCTTACAGGGGATCGCCTACGAGCAGTACTTC.

The V call is TRBV7-3, the J call TRBJ1-2; 7 nucleotides align to TRBD1. The CDR3 loop spans 13 amino acids. Germline-derived CDR1 and CDR2 are SGHTA and FQGTGA. V dropped 0 bases and J dropped 10; count of bases not matched to a gene: 5. CDR3 DNA sequence: TGTGCCAGCAGCTTAACTACAGGGACAGACTACACCTTC. Its protein product is CASSLTTGTDYTF.

The chain carries TRBV29-1 and TRBJ2-7, with 12 nucleotides matching TRBD2. The germline gives CDR1 SQVTM, CDR2 ANQGSEA. This CDR3 has 14 residues. V lost 6 bases, J lost 3 bases, and 6 bases stayed unmatched. The CDR3 coding sequence is TGCAGCGTCCGTGTGGGACTAGCGGGCTACGAGCAGTACTTC. Protein sequence: CSVRVGLAGYEQYF.

The rearrangement uses TRBV7-9 and TRBJ2-1; 10 positions match TRBD2. The CDR3 totals 16 residues. V dropped 6 bases and J dropped 0; count of bases not matched to a gene: 5. In germline, CDR1 is SEHNR, CDR2 FQNEAQ (reference sequence). CDR3: CASSPPSGSSYNEQFF. The CDR3 nucleotides read TGTGCCAGCAGTCCTCCTAGCGGGAGCTCCTACAATGAGCAGTTCTTC.

In nucleotides, the CDR3 is TGCGCCAGCAGCTCGCCGACAGGGGCCACTGAAGCTTTCTTT. Protein sequence: CASSSPTGATEAFF. J is TRBJ1-1 and V is TRBV4-1; TRBD1 aligns across 8 bases. Looked up from germline, CDR1 is MGHRA and CDR2 is YSYEKL. This CDR3 has 14 amino acids. The trim removed 5 bases at V and 4 bases at J, leaving 6 bases unmatched.

V and J are TRBV5-6 and TRBJ2-2, with 7 bases that match TRBD1. V gave up 5 bases and J gave up 6 bases; unmatched junction bases: 10. The germline V gene encodes CDR1 SGHDT and CDR2 YYEEEE. The CDR3 covers 15 residues. This chain's CDR3 is CASSSIGQEAGELFF. Written as DNA, the CDR3 is TGTGCCAGCAGTTCCATAGGACAGGAGGCCGGGGAGCTGTTTTTT.

This clone has just a few counts. The chain employs TRBV7-2 and TRBJ2-1; perhaps TRBD1 as D (5 bases). This CDR3 is built from 10 residues. CDR1 and CDR2 from the germline V gene are SGHTA and FQGNSA. V was shortened by 8 bases and J by 6 bases, with 5 bases between the two germline ends. The CDR3 loop is CASQGNEQFF. The CDR3 nucleotides are TGTGCCAGCCAGGGCAATGAGCAGTTCTTC.